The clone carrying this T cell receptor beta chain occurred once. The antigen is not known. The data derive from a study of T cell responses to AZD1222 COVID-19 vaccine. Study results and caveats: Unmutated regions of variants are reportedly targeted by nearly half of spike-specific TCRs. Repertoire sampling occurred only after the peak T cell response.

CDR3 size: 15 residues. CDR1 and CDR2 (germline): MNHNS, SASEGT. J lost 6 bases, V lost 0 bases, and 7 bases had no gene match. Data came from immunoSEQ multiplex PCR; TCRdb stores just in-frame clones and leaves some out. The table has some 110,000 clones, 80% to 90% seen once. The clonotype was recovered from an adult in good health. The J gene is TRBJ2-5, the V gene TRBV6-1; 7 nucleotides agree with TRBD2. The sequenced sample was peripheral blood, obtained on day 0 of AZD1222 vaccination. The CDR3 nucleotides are TGTGCCAGCAGTGAAGCCTTTCGGGGAGGGAAGACCCAGTACTTC. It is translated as CASSEAFRGGKTQYF.